This T cell receptor (beta chain) was retrieved from a study of human T cells and chemical hapten exposure. As for time point: patch test 2, 6 weeks after DPC sensitization. Treatment indicated: therapeutic diphenylcyclopropenone sensitization with weekly scalp DPC. V shed 5 bases, J shed 5 bases, and the junction held 9 bases outside the gene matches. Germline lookup yields CDR1 LNHDA and CDR2 SQIVND (reference sequence). The CDR3 is 15 amino acids. Attachment of unique molecular identifiers to individual cDNA molecules was performed in the library. Original handling: Samples contained a median of 95,638 TCRs, with a range of roughly 23,224 to 700,000. TCRdb used MiXCR to reprocess the RACE reads, holding one entry per CDR3 protein. TCRdb's processing, not the study's, gives the V and J calls here. Among 110,000 to 150,000 distinct CDR3 sequences listed, 12% were seen once.

The sequence derives from a woman aged 50 to 60 with alopecia areata. Some clones in this sample may be carry-over from other donors' samples. The starting material was whole blood, obtained in connection with sensitization to the hapten diphenylcyclopropenone (DPC). This rearrangement joins TRBV19 to TRBJ2-7, with 10 positions matching TRBD1. For the CDR3, the DNA is TGTGCCAGTAGTTACCAGGACAGGGGGAGCAACGAGCAGTACTTC. It codes for CASSYQDRGSNEQYF.